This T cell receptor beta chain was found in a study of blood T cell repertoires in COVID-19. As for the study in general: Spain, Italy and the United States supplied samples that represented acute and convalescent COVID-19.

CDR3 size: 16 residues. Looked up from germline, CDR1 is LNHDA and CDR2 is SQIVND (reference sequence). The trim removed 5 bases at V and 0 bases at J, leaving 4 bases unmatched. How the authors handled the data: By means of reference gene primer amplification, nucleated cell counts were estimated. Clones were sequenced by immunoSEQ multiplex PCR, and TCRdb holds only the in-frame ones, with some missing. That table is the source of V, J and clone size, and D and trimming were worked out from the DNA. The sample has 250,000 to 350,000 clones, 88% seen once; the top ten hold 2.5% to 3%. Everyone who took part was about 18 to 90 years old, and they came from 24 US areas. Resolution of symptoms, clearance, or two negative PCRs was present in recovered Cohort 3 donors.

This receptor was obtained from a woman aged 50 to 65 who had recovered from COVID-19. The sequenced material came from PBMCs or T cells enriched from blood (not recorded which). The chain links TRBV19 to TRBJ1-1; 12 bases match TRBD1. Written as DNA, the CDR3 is TGTGCCAGTAGTTCCCGGGACAGGGGGCTGAACACTGAAGCTTTCTTT. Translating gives CASSSRDRGLNTEAFF.